This entry lists 6 T cell receptor beta chains sequenced from one sample in a study of T cell changes during pregnancy in multiple sclerosis. The assay was immunoSEQ multiplex PCR, and TCRdb's table has in-frame clones only and misses some. This table has 65,000 to 90,000 clones, roughly nine tenths appearing once. The input for sequencing was peripheral blood, taken in the first trimester of pregnancy. The receptors were gathered from a female donor with multiple sclerosis, enrolled in a pregnancy study.

The chain combines TRBV19 with TRBJ2-7; no definite D call. This CDR3 is built from 11 residues. Germline CDR1 reads LNHDA; CDR2 reads SQIVND (reference sequence). The V end was cut by 9 bases, the J end by 4 bases, with 10 bases between. CDR3 sequence reads: CASMGLYEQYF. The CDR3 DNA sequence: TGTGCCAGCATGGGCCTGTACGAGCAGTACTTC.

V is TRBV4-2 and J is TRBJ2-3, with D possibly matching TRBD1 (6 bases). Trimming took 0 bases from V and 6 from J, leaving 13 bases between them. Germline CDR1 LGHNA, CDR2 YNFKEQ. This CDR3 has 15 amino acids. The CDR3 region has the DNA TGTGCCAGCAGCCAAGAGAGGGGGTTGGCGGATACGCAGTATTTT. It yields the protein CASSQERGLADTQYF.

This clone was seen more than once but under ten times. V gene TRBV30 combines with J gene TRBJ1-1; maybe TRBD1 (5 bases). CDR3 length: 13 amino acids. The germline V gene has CDR1 GTSNPN and CDR2 SVGIG (reference sequence). V lost 2 bases to trimming and J lost 6 bases, with 13 bases between them. CDR3 coding DNA: TGTGCCTGGAGTCTGGACATAACCTCTGAAGCTTTCTTT. Residues: CAWSLDITSEAFF.

This clone has just a few counts. The chain combines TRBV2 with TRBJ1-4; no clear D gene. The CDR3 is 15 residues long. Germline lookup yields CDR1 SNHLY and CDR2 FYNNEI. Trimming pared 2 bases from V and 2 bases from J, leaving 9 bases between. This CDR3 reads CASSEFGGTNEKLFF. The CDR3 coding sequence is TGTGCCAGCAGTGAATTCGGAGGCACTAATGAAAAACTGTTTTTT.

This chain links TRBV7-8 with TRBJ1-1, with D perhaps TRBD1 (5 bases). Germline assignment: CDR1 SGHVS and CDR2 FQNEAQ. Deletions cut 5 bases from V and 11 bases from J, with 24 bases between. The CDR3 sequence is 15 residues long. Written as DNA, the CDR3 is TGTGCCAGCAGCATTAACGCGGGGGGAGAAGAGGAGGCTTTCTTT. Translating it yields CASSINAGGEEEAFF.

V and J are TRBV5-1 and TRBJ1-4; 7 nucleotides agree with TRBD1. Germline-derived CDR1 and CDR2 are SGHRS and YFSETQ. The CDR3 has 17 amino acids. V gave up 4 bases and J gave up 1 base; unmatched junction bases: 10. CDR3 sequence reads: CASSAGGLSGTNEKLFF. The CDR3 region has the DNA TGCGCCAGCAGCGCAGGGGGTTTATCTGGAACTAATGAAAAACTGTTTTTT.